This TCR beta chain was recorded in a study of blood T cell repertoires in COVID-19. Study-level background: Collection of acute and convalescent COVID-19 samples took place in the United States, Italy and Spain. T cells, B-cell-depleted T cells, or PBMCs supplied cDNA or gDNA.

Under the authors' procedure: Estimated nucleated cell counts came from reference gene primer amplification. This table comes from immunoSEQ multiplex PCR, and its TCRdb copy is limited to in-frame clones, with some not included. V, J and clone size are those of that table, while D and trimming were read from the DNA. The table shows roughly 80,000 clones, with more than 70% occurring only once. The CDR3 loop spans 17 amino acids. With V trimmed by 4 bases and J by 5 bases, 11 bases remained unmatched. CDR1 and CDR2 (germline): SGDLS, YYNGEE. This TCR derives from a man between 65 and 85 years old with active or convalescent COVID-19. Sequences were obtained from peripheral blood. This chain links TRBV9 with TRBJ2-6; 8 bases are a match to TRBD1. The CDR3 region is CASSPDRDNWRANVLTF. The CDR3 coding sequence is TGTGCCAGCAGCCCGGACAGGGATAATTGGAGGGCCAACGTCCTGACTTTC.